This T cell receptor beta chain originates from a study of identifying expanded T cells in peripheral blood. General observations from the study: Technical replicates showed around 1.3 changed clones; roughly two weeks around 15; four weeks 19. Clone count variance between roughly 2-week samples rose with total template count.

CDR1 and CDR2 (germline): GTSNPN, SVGIG (reference sequence). After removal of 6 bases from V and 0 bases from J, the junction contained 9 bases not matched to a gene. This CDR3 has 16 residues. Collection occurred without any documented infections or immune events in donors. Profiled with immunoSEQ multiplex PCR; TCRdb holds only in-frame clones, not every one. The sample consists of 95,000 or so clones, about 86% of them appearing once. Comments on this clone: What it binds is not known.

What was sequenced was blood. The chain uses TRBV30 and TRBJ1-5; 9 bases line up with TRBD1. The sequence came from a person between 18 and 75 years old in good health. The CDR3 protein is CACGQGFRNSNQPQHF. Written as DNA, the CDR3 is TGTGCCTGTGGACAGGGGTTTAGGAATAGCAATCAGCCCCAGCATTTT. Full variable domain (outside the CDR3, taken from reference TRBV30 and TRBJ1-5): SQTIHQWPATLVQPVGSPLSLECTVEGTSNPNLYWYRQAAGRGLQLLFYSVGIGQISSEVPQNLSASRPQDRQFILSSKKLLLSDSGFYLCACGQGFRNSNQPQHFGDGTRLSIL.